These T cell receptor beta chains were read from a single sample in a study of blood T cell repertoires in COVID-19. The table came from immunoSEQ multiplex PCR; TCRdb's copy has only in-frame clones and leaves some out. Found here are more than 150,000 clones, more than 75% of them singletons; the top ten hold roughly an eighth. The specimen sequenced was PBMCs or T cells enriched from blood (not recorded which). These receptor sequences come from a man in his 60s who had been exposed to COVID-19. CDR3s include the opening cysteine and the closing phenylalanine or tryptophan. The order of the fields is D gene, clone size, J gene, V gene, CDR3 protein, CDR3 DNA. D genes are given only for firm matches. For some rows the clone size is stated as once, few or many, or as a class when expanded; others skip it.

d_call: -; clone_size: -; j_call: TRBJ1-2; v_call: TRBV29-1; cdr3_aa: CSAMDNNYGYTF; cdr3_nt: TGCAGCGCCATGGACAATAACTATGGCTACACCTTC
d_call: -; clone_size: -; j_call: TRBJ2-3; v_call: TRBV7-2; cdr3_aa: CASSLDSGDTQYF; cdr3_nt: TGTGCCAGCAGCTTAGATTCGGGTGATACGCAGTATTTT
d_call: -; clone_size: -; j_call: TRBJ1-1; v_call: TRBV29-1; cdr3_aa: CSVEEGMNTEAFF; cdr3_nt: TGCAGCGTTGAGGAGGGTATGAACACTGAAGCTTTCTTT
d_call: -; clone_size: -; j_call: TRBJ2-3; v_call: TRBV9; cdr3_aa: CASSVATNTDTQYF; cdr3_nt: TGTGCCAGCAGCGTAGCTACTAACACAGATACGCAGTATTTT
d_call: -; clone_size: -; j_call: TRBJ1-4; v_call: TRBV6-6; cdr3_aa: CASRGREGEKLFF; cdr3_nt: TGTGCCAGCAGGGGCAGGGAGGGTGAAAAACTGTTTTTT
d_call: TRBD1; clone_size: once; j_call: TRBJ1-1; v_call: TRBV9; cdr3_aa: CASSVTGGDTEAFF; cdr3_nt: TGTGCCAGCAGCGTAACAGGGGGGGACACTGAAGCTTTCTTT
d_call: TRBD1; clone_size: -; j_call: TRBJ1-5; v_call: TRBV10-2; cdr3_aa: CASTGQVNQPQHF; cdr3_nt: TGCGCCAGCACGGGACAGGTCAATCAGCCCCAGCATTTT
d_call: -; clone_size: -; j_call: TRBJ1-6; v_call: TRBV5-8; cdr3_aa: CASSLETSTFSYNSPLHF; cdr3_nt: TGTGCCAGCAGCTTGGAGACATCCACCTTCTCCTATAATTCACCCCTCCACTTT
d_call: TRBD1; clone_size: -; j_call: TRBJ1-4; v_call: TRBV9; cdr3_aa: CASSSQGMGQDEKLFF; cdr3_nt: TGTGCCAGCAGCTCGCAGGGAATGGGACAGGATGAAAAACTGTTTTTT
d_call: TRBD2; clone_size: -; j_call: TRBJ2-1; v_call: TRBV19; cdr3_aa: CASSLRQGGGLADSSSYNEQFF; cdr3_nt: TGTGCCAGTAGTTTGAGGCAGGGTGGAGGACTAGCGGACTCTAGCTCCTACAATGAGCAGTTCTTC
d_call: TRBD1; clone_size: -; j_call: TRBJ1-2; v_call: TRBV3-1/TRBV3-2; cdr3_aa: CASSNDRGYTYGYTF; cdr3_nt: TGTGCCAGCAGCAACGACAGGGGGTACACTTATGGCTACACCTTC
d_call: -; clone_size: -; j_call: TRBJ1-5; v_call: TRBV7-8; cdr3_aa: CASSLALGASNQPQHF; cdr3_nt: TGTGCCAGCAGCTTAGCGTTGGGGGCAAGTAATCAGCCCCAGCATTTT
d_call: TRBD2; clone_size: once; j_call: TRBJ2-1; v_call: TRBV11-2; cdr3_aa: CASRPLGGNEQFF; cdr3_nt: TGTGCCAGCAGACCCCTGGGGGGGAATGAGCAGTTCTTC
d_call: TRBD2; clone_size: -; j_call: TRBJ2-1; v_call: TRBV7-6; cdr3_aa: CASSLDIAGSSYNEQFF; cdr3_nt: TGTGCCAGCAGCTTAGATATAGCGGGGAGCTCCTACAATGAGCAGTTCTTC